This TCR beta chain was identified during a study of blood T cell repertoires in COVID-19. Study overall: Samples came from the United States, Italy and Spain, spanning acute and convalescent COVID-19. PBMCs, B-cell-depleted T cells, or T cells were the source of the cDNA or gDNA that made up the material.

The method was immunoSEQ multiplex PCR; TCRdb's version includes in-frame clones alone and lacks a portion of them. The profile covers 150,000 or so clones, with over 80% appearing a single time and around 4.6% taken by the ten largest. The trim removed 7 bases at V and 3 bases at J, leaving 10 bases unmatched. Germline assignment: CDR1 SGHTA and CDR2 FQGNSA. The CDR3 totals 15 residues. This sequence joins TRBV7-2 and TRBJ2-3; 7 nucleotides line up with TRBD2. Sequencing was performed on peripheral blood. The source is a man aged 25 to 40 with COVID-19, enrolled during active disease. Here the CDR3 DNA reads TGTGCCAGCAATCTTGGACTAGTTAGGACAGATACGCAGTATTTT. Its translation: CASNLGLVRTDTQYF.